What follows are 22 T cell receptor beta chains derived from one specimen sequenced in a study of cytomegalovirus exposure and HLA in healthy donors. PCR employed 60 Vbeta and 13 Jbeta primers. Sequencing used immunoSEQ multiplex PCR; TCRdb keeps in-frame clones, though not all of them. The sample lists under 200,000 clones; nearly 80% were seen once. Sequencing used PBMCs. These receptors were taken from a man between 18 and 35 years old in good health and CMV-seropositive.

The table lists this clone with a count of one. The gene calls are TRBV7-3 and TRBJ2-5; D is perhaps TRBD1 (5 bases). The CDR3 consists of 13 residues. Trimming pared 5 bases from V and 3 bases from J, leaving 10 bases between. Germline V lookup: CDR1 SGHTA, CDR2 FQGTGA. This CDR3 is CASSRDSKETQYF. DNA for the CDR3: TGTGCCAGCAGCCGAGACAGTAAAGAGACCCAGTACTTC. Combining the CDR3 with reference TRBV7-3 and TRBJ2-5 gives the whole variable domain GAGVSQTPSNKVTEKGKYVELRCDPISGHTALYWYRQSLGQGPEFLIYFQGTGAADDSGLPNDRFFAVRPEGSVSTLKIQRTERGDSAVYLCASSRDSKETQYFGPGTRLLVL.

The chain employs TRBV28 and TRBJ1-4, with a possible D match to TRBD1 (6 bases). This CDR3 has 14 residues. V gave up 4 bases and J gave up 4 bases, with 10 bases separating them. CDR1 MDHEN and CDR2 SYDVKM come from the germline V gene. The CDR3 region has the DNA TGTGCCAGCAGTTCCTCAGGGGTTAATGAAAAACTGTTTTTT. Translated, it gives CASSSSGVNEKLFF. The full variable domain, with the rest looked up from reference TRBV28 and TRBJ1-4, is DVKVTQSSRYLVKRTGEKVFLECVQDMDHENMFWYRQDPGLGLRLIYFSYDVKMKEKGDIPEGYSVSREKKERFSLILESASTNQTSMYLCASSSSGVNEKLFFGSGTQLSVL.

The gene calls are TRBV7-9 and TRBJ2-7; 7 bases map to TRBD1. Germline V lookup: CDR1 SEHNR, CDR2 FQNEAQ (reference sequence). The CDR3 is made up of 13 amino acids. The junction had 4 bases not matched to a gene; V was cut back by 5 bases and J by 3 bases. The CDR3 region has the DNA TGTGCCAGCAGCCGGACAGGAGACTACGAGCAGTACTTC. Protein product: CASSRTGDYEQYF.

The sample holds one count of this clone. V is TRBV18 and J is TRBJ1-5; 9 nucleotides align to TRBD1. CDR3 length equals 16 residues. Germline V CDR1 and CDR2: KGHSH, LQKENI. V lost 5 bases and J lost 1; bases outside the gene matches: 6. The CDR3 sequence is CASSGDRDWSNQPQHF. In DNA, the CDR3 is TGTGCCAGCTCAGGGGACAGGGATTGGAGCAATCAGCCCCAGCATTTT.

This clone was detected only a few times. J is TRBJ2-7 and V is TRBV4-2; TRBD1 matches at 10 bases. Germline-derived CDR1 and CDR2 are LGHNA and YNFKEQ. V was pared by 1 base and J by 4 bases, with 4 bases of the junction left unmatched. CDR3 length: 15 amino acids. This CDR3 is CASSQGQGAGYEQYF. The CDR3 DNA follows: TGTGCCAGCAGCCAAGGACAGGGGGCGGGGTACGAGCAGTACTTC.

The chain links TRBV15 to TRBJ1-5; D uncertain. The CDR3 spans 16 residues. Trimming took off 3 bases at V and 0 bases at J, with 12 bases between the two ends. Germline assignment: CDR1 LNHNV and CDR2 YYDKDF (reference sequence). CDR3 region: CATSSSVRNSNQPQHF. The DNA of the CDR3 is TGTGCCACCAGCAGCTCAGTACGCAATAGCAATCAGCCCCAGCATTTT.

The V and J genes are TRBV11-1 and TRBJ1-1, with D perhaps matching TRBD1 (5 bases). Trimming cost V 4 bases and J 1 base, with 10 bases left between them. The CDR3 totals 14 residues. Germline lookup yields CDR1 SGHAT and CDR2 FQDESV (reference sequence). CDR3 nucleotide sequence: TGTGCCAGCAGCTCAAGACAGAGGAACACTGAAGCTTTCTTT. Translating gives CASSSRQRNTEAFF.

The chain has TRBV6-5 and TRBJ1-3; 7 bases agree with TRBD1. This CDR3 is 15 amino acids long. Germline V lookup: CDR1 MNHEY, CDR2 SVGAGI. The junction had 6 bases not matched to a gene; V was cut back by 6 bases and J by 1 base. CDR3 loop: CASRETGTSGNTIYF. In nucleotides, the CDR3 is TGTGCCAGCAGGGAGACAGGGACATCTGGAAACACCATATATTTT.

This chain uses TRBV29-1 with TRBJ1-2; TRBD1 agrees at 9 bases. The CDR3 runs 13 residues. From germline, CDR1 is SQVTM and CDR2 ANQGSEA. V trimming: 5 bases; J trimming: 1 base; junction bases outside the gene matches: 2. The CDR3 sequence is CSVLGQGNYGYTF. The CDR3 bases are TGCAGCGTTCTGGGACAGGGTAACTATGGCTACACCTTC.

The J gene is TRBJ1-2, the V gene TRBV10-3, with 8 bases fitting TRBD1. Looked up from germline, CDR1 is ENHRY and CDR2 is SYGVKD. Trimming took 7 bases from V and 5 from J; bases not matched to a gene: 12. This CDR3 contains 15 residues. The DNA for the CDR3 is TGTGCCATCACCCCGGGGACAGGCCAGATTTATGGCTACACCTTC. Translated, it gives CAITPGTGQIYGYTF.

Turning to this clone: Other DNA sequences in the sample encode the same CDR3. V is TRBV29-1 and J is TRBJ1-4; no reliable D call. The CDR3 runs to 12 residues. Per the germline V gene, CDR1 is SQVTM and CDR2 is ANQGSEA. With 4 bases removed from V and 4 bases from J, the gap between germline ends came to 7 bases. For the CDR3, the DNA is TGCAGCGTTGCCGTCCGTAATGAAAAACTGTTTTTT. This gives the protein CSVAVRNEKLFF.

The chain employs TRBV5-4 and TRBJ2-3; TRBD1 might be the D (5 bases). This CDR3 has 16 residues. Germline V gives CDR1 SGHNT, CDR2 YYREEE (reference sequence). The ends were cut back, 0 bases at V and 5 bases at J, with 16 bases in the middle. The CDR3 sequence is CASSLGGPTGVDTQYF. The DNA of the CDR3 is TGTGCCAGCAGCTTGGGGGGTCCTACAGGAGTAGATACGCAGTATTTT.

The chain has TRBV9 and TRBJ1-6; 7 nucleotides match TRBD1. Germline V gives CDR1 SGDLS, CDR2 YYNGEE. The CDR3 totals 15 residues. V lost 0 bases and J lost 8; bases outside the gene matches: 5. CDR3 nucleotide sequence: TGTGCCAGCAGCGTAGAGGAGGGGGCGTATTCACCCCTCCACTTT. Translation gives CASSVEEGAYSPLHF.

This clone occurred a few times. V is TRBV7-3 and J is TRBJ2-2, with unresolved D. Germline CDR1 SGHTA, CDR2 FQGTGA. With 5 bases removed from V and 8 bases from J, the gap between germline ends came to 12 bases. CDR3 length equals 13 residues. CDR3 sequence (DNA): TGTGCCAGCAGCCCGCGGTCTGCTGGGGAGCTGTTTTTT. Translation: CASSPRSAGELFF.

This clone has more than one count but fewer than ten. The chain links TRBV9 to TRBJ1-2, with 9 bases lining up with TRBD1. With 3 bases clipped from V and 0 bases from J, the junction kept 9 bases outside the gene matches. This CDR3 contains 17 residues. The germline V gene has CDR1 SGDLS and CDR2 YYNGEE. The CDR3 coding sequence is TGTGCCAGCAGCGCACCGGGACAGGGAGCTACTAACTATGGCTACACCTTC. This gives the protein CASSAPGQGATNYGYTF. Full variable domain (rest looked up from reference TRBV9 and TRBJ1-2): DSGVTQTPKHLITATGQRVTLRCSPRSGDLSVYWYQQSLDQGLQFLIQYYNGEERAKGNILERFSAQQFPDLHSELNLSSLELGDSALYFCASSAPGQGATNYGYTFGSGTRLTVV.

This clone was found once. V usage is TRBV9 and J usage is TRBJ2-2; 9 nucleotides agree with TRBD1. CDR1 SGDLS and CDR2 YYNGEE come from the germline V gene. V shed 5 bases and J 5 bases; nucleotides not matched to a gene: 4. This CDR3 has 14 residues. The CDR3 protein is CASRGQGKTGELFF. In nucleotides, the CDR3 is TGTGCCAGCAGGGGACAGGGTAAAACCGGGGAGCTGTTTTTT.

The chain is built from TRBV7-9 and TRBJ2-3; no firm D call. CDR1 and CDR2 from the germline V gene are SEHNR and FQNEAQ (reference sequence). The CDR3 consists of 16 residues. V lost 1 base, J lost 0 bases, and 11 bases lay in between. Here the CDR3 DNA reads TGTGCCAGCAGCTTAGGCCAGGCCCTTAGCACAGATACGCAGTATTTT. Its translation is CASSLGQALSTDTQYF.

The J gene is TRBJ2-1, the V gene TRBV5-1; TRBD2 matches at 8 bases. CDR3 length: 16 residues. Per germline, CDR1 SGHRS and CDR2 YFSETQ. V dropped 0 bases and J dropped 8; count of bases not matched to a gene: 10. The CDR3 DNA follows: TGCGCCAGCAGCTTGGACGGGGGGGCCTTAGAATATGAGCAGTTCTTC. This gives the protein CASSLDGGALEYEQFF.

The gene calls are TRBV11-2 and TRBJ1-2; maybe TRBD1 (5 bases). The CDR3 is 15 amino acids. Trimming stripped 4 bases from V and 1 base from J, with 13 bases between. Germline V gene data show CDR1 as SGHAT and CDR2 as FQNNGV. CDR3 region: CASSSPGRGNYGYTF. In DNA, the CDR3 is TGTGCCAGCAGCTCCCCGGGGAGGGGTAACTATGGCTACACCTTC.

The gene calls are TRBV7-9 and TRBJ1-4; D not resolved. In germline, CDR1 is SEHNR, CDR2 FQNEAQ (reference sequence). The V end lost 5 bases, the J end lost 4 bases, and 8 bases lay between the germline ends. The CDR3 has 13 amino acids. The CDR3: CASSPAVNEKLFF. The CDR3 nucleotides read TGTGCCAGCAGCCCCGCGGTTAATGAAAAACTGTTTTTT.

This clone came up a few times. V gene TRBV5-1 combines with J gene TRBJ2-5; a weak D match, TRBD2 (6 bases). Germline assignment: CDR1 SGHRS and CDR2 YFSETQ. V was clipped by 4 bases and J by 5 bases, with 15 bases between them. The CDR3 totals 14 residues. In nucleotides, the CDR3 is TGCGCCAGCAGCCGAGGGACTGAGGGGGAGACCCAGTACTTC. It yields the protein CASSRGTEGETQYF.

The genes are TRBV19 and TRBJ2-7; D might be TRBD2 (5 bases). V lost 3 bases to trimming and J lost 6 bases, with 15 bases between them. CDR1 and CDR2 from the germline V gene are LNHDA and SQIVND (reference sequence). This CDR3 has 14 residues. In nucleotides, the CDR3 is TGTGCCAGTAGTATGGGAGCGATCACGGGCGAGCAGTACTTC. Its translation is CASSMGAITGEQYF.